The 27 T cell receptor beta chains reported below all come from one sample, sequenced in a study of response to subunit inactivated influenza vaccine. Each CDR3 protein gets one entry after TCRdb re-called the RT-PCR reads with MiXCR. The sample consists of about 480,000 distinct CDR3 sequences, roughly 13% of them appearing once. Specimen: PBMCs from blood, collected about 40 days after vaccination. All receptors come from a man between 50 and 59 years old who received an inactivated influenza vaccine.

The chain uses TRBV4-2 and TRBJ2-7, with TRBD1 matching 7 bases. CDR3 length: 13 residues. In germline, CDR1 is LGHNA, CDR2 YNFKEQ. V lost 0 bases to trimming and J lost 9 bases; unmatched junction nucleotides: 5. CDR3 bases: TGTGCCAGCAGCCAAGATCTGGACAGGTGGCAGTACTTC. Its translation is CASSQDLDRWQYF.

The sample holds a few counts of this clonotype. The chain has TRBV20-1 and TRBJ1-1; D ambiguous. The CDR3 loop spans 10 amino acids. Trimming took off 2 bases at V and 11 bases at J, with 9 bases between the two ends. Germline V gene lookup returns CDR1 DFQATT and CDR2 SNEGSKA (reference sequence). The CDR3 spells CSARTWAAFF. CDR3 DNA sequence: TGCAGTGCTAGAACATGGGCCGCTTTCTTT.

This clonotype was counted ten times or more. This chain joins TRBV29-1 and TRBJ2-7, with 14 bases identical to TRBD2. V lost 0 bases, J lost 4 bases, and 2 bases stayed unmatched. From germline, CDR1 is SQVTM and CDR2 ANQGSEA. There are 15 residues in the CDR3. The CDR3 nucleotides are TGCAGCGTTGAAGATCGGACTAGCGGGAGGTACGAGCAGTACTTC. Amino acid sequence: CSVEDRTSGRYEQYF.

The chain joins TRBV7-2 to TRBJ2-3; D unresolved. The CDR3 sequence is 12 residues long. Trimming cost V 5 bases and J 4 bases, with 7 bases left between them. The germline CDR1 and CDR2 sequences are SGHTA and FQGNSA. CDR3: CASSVNADTQYF. The CDR3 DNA follows: TGTGCCAGCAGCGTAAACGCAGATACGCAGTATTTT.

The V gene is TRBV15, the J gene TRBJ2-7, with 8 bases fitting TRBD1. J was trimmed by 2 bases and V by 4 bases; bases with no gene match: 4. The CDR3 is made up of 14 amino acids. CDR1 LNHNV and CDR2 YYDKDF come from the germline V gene (reference sequence). The CDR3 DNA is TGTGCCACCAGCAACGACAGGGGCCCCTACGAGCAGTACTTC. Residues: CATSNDRGPYEQYF.

On this clonotype: A read error is possible here, since a much larger clone lies one base away. The chain combines TRBV4-2 with TRBJ2-3, with 8 bases that match TRBD1. With 5 bases clipped from V and 0 bases from J, the junction kept 7 bases outside the gene matches. The CDR3 is 16 residues long. The germline V gene encodes CDR1 LGHNA and CDR2 YNFKEQ. The DNA of the CDR3 is TGTGCCAGCAGCATCCGACAGGGGAAAAGCACAGATACGCAGTATTTT. This translates into CASSIRQGKSTDTQYF.

This clonotype was counted at least ten times. The V gene is TRBV5-1, the J gene TRBJ2-2; either TRBD1 or TRBD2 may supply D (6 bases each). The CDR3 length is 15 residues. Between the trimmed V and J ends, which lost 0 bases and 7 bases, there was a span of 13 bases. Germline-derived CDR1 and CDR2 are SGHRS and YFSETQ. The CDR3 nucleotides read TGCGCCAGCAGCTTGGAATCGGGGGCTATCGGGGAGCTGTTTTTT. Encoded protein: CASSLESGAIGELFF. Supplemented by reference TRBV5-1 and TRBJ2-2, the full variable domain reads KAGVTQTPRYLIKTRGQQVTLSCSPISGHRSVSWYQQTPGQGLQFLFEYFSETQRNKGNFPGRFSGRQFSNSRSEMNVSTLELGDSALYLCASSLESGAIGELFFGEGSRLTVL.

This clonotype was counted between two and nine times. The rearrangement joins TRBV25-1 to TRBJ2-1, with TRBD2 matching over 7 bases. After removal of 6 bases from V and 4 bases from J, the junction contained 9 bases not matched to a gene. CDR1 and CDR2 from the germline V gene are MGHDK and SYGVNS. This CDR3 spans 15 amino acids. The CDR3 bases are TGTGCCAGCAGAGACTCTGGCGGGAGATACAATGAGCAGTTCTTC. It encodes CASRDSGGRYNEQFF.

The table lists this clonotype with a few counts. V usage is TRBV6-2 or TRBV6-3 and J usage is TRBJ1-5, with 9 bases lining up with TRBD1. CDR1 and CDR2 from the germline V gene are MNHEY and SVGEGT. V was pared by 6 bases and J by 2 bases, with 2 bases of the junction left unmatched. The CDR3 consists of 14 residues. The CDR3 DNA follows: TGTGCCAGCAGACAGGGGGCTCGCAATCAGCCCCAGCATTTT. Amino acid sequence: CASRQGARNQPQHF.

For this clonotype: Given a much more abundant clone one base away, this may be a read error. The V gene is TRBV29-1, the J gene TRBJ2-5; the D is unclear. Looked up from germline, CDR1 is SQVTM and CDR2 is ANQGSEA. The CDR3 contains 12 residues. Trimming shortened V by 7 bases and J by 5 bases, and 14 bases separated the two germline ends. CDR3 in DNA: TGCAGCGCAGCCGCGTCCTGGGAGACCCAGTACTTC. The encoded protein is CSAAASWETQYF.

In its sample, this clonotype was seen a few times. This chain joins TRBV29-1 and TRBJ2-1; TRBD2 matches at 8 bases. Germline V CDR1 and CDR2: SQVTM, ANQGSEA. This CDR3 has 13 residues. Losses at the gene ends were 7 bases for V and 7 bases for J; bases not matched to a gene: 9. The CDR3 here is CSGMLAGLNEQFF. The CDR3 DNA sequence: TGCAGCGGTATGCTAGCGGGCTTAAATGAGCAGTTCTTC.

The chain has TRBV12-3 or TRBV12-4 and TRBJ2-2; 11 positions agree with TRBD2. The CDR3 contains 17 residues. V lost 5 bases, J lost 0 bases, and 5 bases stayed unmatched. CDR3 nucleotide sequence: TGTGCCAGCAGTCTACTACTAGCGGGGGCGAACACCGGGGAGCTGTTTTTT. It codes for CASSLLLAGANTGELFF.

The chain carries TRBV5-1 and TRBJ2-5; no definite D call. Germline values: CDR1 SGHRS, CDR2 YFSETQ. This CDR3 spans 14 amino acids. Trimming took 3 bases from V and 3 from J, leaving 12 bases between them. Here the CDR3 reads CASSSGTTKETQYF. The CDR3 DNA follows: TGCGCCAGCAGCTCAGGAACTACTAAAGAGACCCAGTACTTC.

This clonotype has at least ten counts. The CDR3 sequence is CATSGPDGTSGANVLTF. The DNA of the CDR3 is TGTGCCACCAGTGGCCCGGACGGAACCTCTGGGGCCAACGTCCTGACTTTC. The gene calls are TRBV24-1 and TRBJ2-6; D remains ambiguous. Germline V gene sequence: CDR1 KGHDR, CDR2 SFDVKD. This CDR3 spans 17 amino acids. V was cut by 5 bases and J by 0 bases, with 13 bases left in between.

This clonotype has a handful of counts. The chain carries TRBV4-2 and TRBJ2-7; 7 bases line up with TRBD1. The V gene end was trimmed by 5 bases and the J gene end by 0 bases; junction bases not matched to a gene: 7. The CDR3 extends over 15 amino acids. The germline V gene encodes CDR1 LGHNA and CDR2 YNFKEQ. CDR3 coding DNA: TGTGCCAGCAGCGTAACCGGGACAGACTCCTACGAGCAGTACTTC. Amino acid sequence: CASSVTGTDSYEQYF.

This clonotype has ten or more counts. V usage is TRBV12-3 or TRBV12-4 and J usage is TRBJ2-2, with 7 bases lining up with TRBD1. Unmatched junction bases numbered 6, after V lost 4 bases and J lost 4 bases. This CDR3 comprises 15 residues. The CDR3 DNA reads TGTGCCAGCAGTTCGAGACAGGGAACCACCGGGGAGCTGTTTTTT. It encodes CASSSRQGTTGELFF.

V and J are TRBV12-3 or TRBV12-4 and TRBJ2-7; tentatively, D is TRBD1 or TRBD2 (6 bases each). The germline V and J ends were trimmed by 8 bases and 1 base, with 15 bases remaining between them. This CDR3 has 14 amino acids. CDR3 sequence reads: CASGGSRGSYEQYF. The CDR3 region has the DNA TGTGCCAGCGGGGGGTCGAGGGGGTCCTACGAGCAGTACTTC.

This clonotype was seen a few times. The chain carries TRBV28 and TRBJ1-4; 9 bases map to TRBD1. V lost 4 bases to trimming and J lost 7 bases; unmatched junction nucleotides: 4. Germline CDR1 MDHEN, CDR2 SYDVKM. This CDR3 spans 14 amino acids. In DNA form, the CDR3 reads TGTGCCAGCAGTTCCGGGACAGGGAGTGAAAAACTGTTTTTT. Translation gives CASSSGTGSEKLFF.

This clonotype was observed at least ten times. The chain carries TRBV12-3 or TRBV12-4 and TRBJ2-1; a weak D match, TRBD2 (6 bases). CDR3 length equals 15 residues. V was cut by 5 bases and J by 7 bases, with 18 bases left in between. CDR3 DNA sequence: TGTGCCAGCAGTCATCGGAGGGCAGCTGGGAATGAGCAGTTCTTC. Translation gives CASSHRRAAGNEQFF.

Worth noting for this clonotype: This clone may be a read error of a much larger clone one base away. CDR3 nucleotide sequence: TGTGCCAGCAGTCCCCAGCTGGGTCAGCCCCAGCATTTT. Its protein product is CASSPQLGQPQHF. The V and J genes are TRBV12-3 or TRBV12-4 and TRBJ1-5; D unclear. Trimming removed 5 bases from V and 6 bases from J, with 11 bases in between. The CDR3 contains 13 residues.

The rearrangement links TRBV7-6 to TRBJ2-1; the match to TRBD2 covers 7 bases. Germline trimming cut 5 bases from V and 0 bases from J; bases unmatched to any gene: 13. Germline V lookup: CDR1 SGHVS, CDR2 FNYEAQ. This CDR3 contains 18 residues. The CDR3 DNA reads TGTGCCAGCAGCATAAGGAGTGGGCGGGGGAGCTCCTACAATGAGCAGTTCTTC. Amino acid sequence: CASSIRSGRGSSYNEQFF. Variable domain in full (rest from reference TRBV7-6 and TRBJ2-1): GAGVSQSPRYKVTKRGQDVALRCDPISGHVSLYWYRQALGQGPEFLTYFNYEAQQDKSGLPNDRFSAERPEGSISTLTIQRTEQRDSAMYRCASSIRSGRGSSYNEQFFGPGTRLTVL.

The genes are TRBV9 and TRBJ2-3; 14 bases are shared with TRBD2. Looked up from germline, CDR1 is SGDLS and CDR2 is YYNGEE. CDR3 size: 16 residues. The V gene end was trimmed by 8 bases and the J gene end by 3 bases; junction bases not matched to a gene: 8. CDR3 DNA: TGTGCCAGTACCGGGACTAGCGGGAGTGCGACAGATACGCAGTATTTT. Its translation: CASTGTSGSATDTQYF.

This clonotype was seen a single time. V gene TRBV7-2 combines with J gene TRBJ1-1; D call uncertain. This CDR3 region has 13 residues. Germline CDR1 SGHTA, CDR2 FQGNSA. Trimming stripped 5 bases from V and 10 bases from J, with 17 bases between. This CDR3 reads CASSPRGSAGAFF. CDR3 DNA sequence: TGTGCCAGCAGCCCCCGCGGGTCGGCTGGAGCTTTCTTT.

This clonotype appeared many times. The V gene is TRBV29-1, the J gene TRBJ2-1; D may be TRBD1 (6 bases). Germline V CDR1 and CDR2: SQVTM, ANQGSEA. CDR3 length equals 13 residues. V dropped 5 bases and J dropped 6 bases, with 14 bases sitting between them. The CDR3 here is CSVKQGRVNEQFF. The CDR3 region has the DNA TGCAGCGTTAAACAGGGTAGGGTCAATGAGCAGTTCTTC.

The rearrangement joins TRBV2 to TRBJ2-1; D call uncertain. Per germline, CDR1 SNHLY and CDR2 FYNNEI. Trimming cost V 5 bases and J 10 bases, with 9 bases left between them. The CDR3 covers 11 residues. The CDR3, as DNA: TGTGCCAGCAGTACCTACGGGGAGCAGTTCTTC. This codes for CASSTYGEQFF. The full variable domain, rest sourced from reference TRBV2 and TRBJ2-1, is EPEVTQTPSHQVTQMGQEVILRCVPISNHLYFYWYRQILGQKVEFLVSFYNNEISEKSEIFDDQFSVERPDGSNFTLKIRSTKLEDSAMYFCASSTYGEQFFGPGTRLTVL.

The table lists this clonotype with a few counts. The chain uses TRBV4-2 and TRBJ1-4, with D tentatively TRBD1 (6 bases). The germline gives CDR1 LGHNA, CDR2 YNFKEQ. Trimming pared 0 bases from V and 8 bases from J, leaving 16 bases between. CDR3 length equals 16 residues. CDR3 sequence reads: CASSQDYREEAEKLFF. The DNA of the CDR3 is TGTGCCAGCAGCCAAGATTACAGGGAGGAGGCGGAAAAACTGTTTTTT.

The table lists this clonotype with many counts. The chain recombines TRBV5-1 with TRBJ1-2; 8 bases agree with TRBD1. Germline V gene sequence: CDR1 SGHRS, CDR2 YFSETQ. J gave up 5 bases and V 4 bases, and 4 bases lay outside the gene matches. This CDR3 has 13 residues. CDR3 nucleotide sequence: TGCGCCAGCAGCCTGGACAGGGAGTATGGCTACACCTTC. It yields the protein CASSLDREYGYTF.